One and the same sample provided the 10 T cell receptor beta chains below, sequenced in a study of a mutant IDH1 vaccine in newly diagnosed glioma (dated by TCRdb to the early 2020s). No antigen has been identified for these receptors. The time point label of this sample denotes: week 11, during vaccination. Each vaccine dose, consisting of 300 ug of a 20-mer mutant IDH1 peptide in Montanide, was administered subcutaneously with topical imiquimod. The method behind the library was the immunoSEQ multiplex PCR assay. The table comes from immuneACCESS by way of TCRdb, which keeps in-frame sequences with V and J called. Part of the clones is missing from these tables; in studies checked, under half for an unresolved V gene and the rest for unknown reasons. The sample table shows about 30,000 clones, and 90% are seen once. Around 20% of the sample is in the top ten clones. The source material was PBMCs, sampled from a glioma patient whose treatment included an IDH1 peptide vaccine. Receptors originate from a man aged 18 to 30 with glioma.

The rearrangement uses TRBV2 and TRBJ2-7; TRBD2 might be the D (6 bases). This CDR3 region has 16 residues. V lost 7 bases, J lost 0 bases, and 19 bases lay in between. CDR1 and CDR2 from the germline V gene are SNHLY and FYNNEI. In DNA, the CDR3 is TGTGCCAGCATCGAGGTTGGGCTAGCGAACTCCTACGAGCAGTACTTC. Protein sequence: CASIEVGLANSYEQYF.

This sequence joins TRBV4-1 and TRBJ2-1; 13 bases are a match to TRBD2. The germline gives CDR1 MGHRA, CDR2 YSYEKL. CDR3 length: 18 residues. The V segment lost 1 base and the J segment 6 bases; nucleotides outside the gene matches: 9. CDR3 region: CASSQGIRTSGSRNEQFF. The CDR3 nucleotides read TGCGCCAGCAGCCAAGGGATCCGGACTAGCGGGAGTCGCAATGAGCAGTTCTTC.

The rearrangement uses TRBV14 and TRBJ2-7; D perhaps matches TRBD2 (6 bases). The CDR3 runs 13 residues. V dropped 1 base and J dropped 12 bases, with 16 bases sitting between them. Germline CDR1 reads SGHDN; CDR2 reads FVKESK. This CDR3 is CASSQVMAGPWYF. DNA for the CDR3: TGTGCCAGCAGCCAAGTTATGGCGGGGCCCTGGTACTTC.

The genes are TRBV4-1 and TRBJ2-5; D is perhaps TRBD2 (5 bases). Trimming left V 4 bases short and J 1 base short, with 16 bases between. The length of the CDR3 is 16 residues. Germline-derived CDR1 and CDR2 are MGHRA and YSYEKL. CDR3 amino acids: CASSRPGGLVQETQYF. The DNA for the CDR3 is TGCGCCAGCAGCCGCCCAGGCGGGCTAGTCCAAGAGACCCAGTACTTC.

With regard to this clone: Other DNA sequences of this sample code for an identical CDR3. CDR3 DNA: TGCGCCAGCAGCCCGGACAGGGGGAGCAATCAGCCCCAGCATTTT. It codes for CASSPDRGSNQPQHF. This chain links TRBV4-3 with TRBJ1-5, with TRBD1 matching 10 bases. With V trimmed by 4 bases and J by 1 base, 1 base remained unmatched. The CDR3 extends over 15 amino acids. Germline CDR1 and CDR2: LGHNA and YSLEER.

This rearrangement joins TRBV4-3 to TRBJ2-4, with 16 nucleotides matching TRBD2. CDR3 length: 20 residues. Germline trimming cut 3 bases from V and 0 bases from J; bases unmatched to any gene: 8. Per the germline V gene, CDR1 is LGHNA and CDR2 is YSLEER. The CDR3 loop reads CASSHPGTSGRALAKNIQYF. The CDR3 DNA sequence: TGCGCCAGCAGCCATCCCGGGACTAGCGGGAGGGCCCTAGCCAAAAACATTCAGTACTTC.

This chain uses TRBV5-6 with TRBJ1-6; no clear D. The V gene lost 0 bases and the J gene lost 4 bases, with 8 bases spanning the gap. Looked up from germline, CDR1 is SGHDT and CDR2 is YYEEEE. The CDR3 is made up of 15 amino acids. CDR3 bases: TGTGCCAGCAGCTTGGCCAACGGGTATAATTCACCCCTCCACTTT. Protein sequence: CASSLANGYNSPLHF. The full variable domain, rest sourced from reference TRBV5-6 and TRBJ1-6, is DAGVTQSPTHLIKTRGQQVTLRCSPKSGHDTVSWYQQALGQGPQFIFQYYEEEERQRGNFPDRFSGHQFPNYSSELNVNALLLGDSALYLCASSLANGYNSPLHFGNGTRLTVT.

V is TRBV4-3 and J is TRBJ1-6, with 7 nucleotides matching TRBD1. CDR3 size: 16 residues. Germline V gene sequence: CDR1 LGHNA, CDR2 YSLEER. V was pared by 4 bases and J by 11 bases, with 14 bases of the junction left unmatched. CDR3 nucleotides: TGCGCCAGCAGCCCAGGGGAGGACAGGACCCAACCACCCCTCCACTTT. Amino acids: CASSPGEDRTQPPLHF.

This chain uses TRBV10-3 with TRBJ2-2; 7 bases agree with TRBD1. The CDR3 is 14 amino acids. J gave up 3 bases and V 6 bases, and 4 bases lay outside the gene matches. The germline CDR1 and CDR2 sequences are ENHRY and SYGVKD. The CDR3 sequence is CAISLTGDTGELFF. The CDR3 region has the DNA TGTGCCATCAGCCTTACAGGGGACACCGGGGAGCTGTTTTTT.

This sequence joins TRBV4-2 and TRBJ1-4; D gene uncertain. Germline-derived CDR1 and CDR2 are LGHNA and YNFKEQ. CDR3 size: 16 residues. V lost 4 bases and J 3 bases, leaving 15 bases between the germline ends. The CDR3 sequence is CASSPKNPQANEKLFF. CDR3 DNA sequence: TGTGCCAGCAGCCCCAAAAACCCCCAAGCTAATGAAAAACTGTTTTTT.